Listed here are 26 T cell receptor beta chains from one sample, sequenced in a study of post-analysis software for immune sequencing data. These receptors' antigens are unknown. Study results and caveats: Relative to controls, patients had about five TRBV segments at higher frequency, with TRBV5-6, TRBV5-1 and TRBV20-1 among these.

Unique molecular identifiers were carried by the TCR beta cDNA libraries. TCRdb passed the PCR reads through MiXCR, listing each CDR3 protein once. The sample holds some 690,000 distinct CDR3 sequences, roughly 30% seen once. Sequencing was done on a sample of blood. Source of these receptors: a girl aged 5 to 17 with multiple sclerosis.

The J gene is TRBJ2-4, the V gene TRBV6-2 or TRBV6-3, with 8 positions matching TRBD1. V lost 5 bases and J lost 7; bases outside the gene matches: 4. This CDR3 spans 13 amino acids. CDR1 and CDR2 from the germline V gene are MNHEY and SVGEGT. Here the CDR3 DNA reads TGTGCCAGCAGTATTCAGGGGGCGAACATTCAGTACTTC. Its protein is CASSIQGANIQYF.

A few counts support this clonotype. J is TRBJ1-1 and V is TRBV5-1; D call uncertain. Germline values: CDR1 SGHRS, CDR2 YFSETQ. The CDR3 length is 17 residues. Trimming pared 1 base from V and 0 bases from J, leaving 16 bases between. The CDR3 bases are TGCGCCAGCAGCTTGTGGAACGGACCTTGGGTGAACACTGAAGCTTTCTTT. Residues: CASSLWNGPWVNTEAFF.

For the CDR3, the DNA is TGTGCCAGCAGCCCCCCACCGGGACAGGGGCACACAGATACGCAGTATTTT. Translated, it gives CASSPPPGQGHTDTQYF. This chain joins TRBV16 and TRBJ2-3, with 10 bases lining up with TRBD1. This CDR3 region has 17 residues. With 4 bases clipped from V and 2 bases from J, the junction kept 9 bases outside the gene matches. The germline gives CDR1 KGHSY, CDR2 FQNENV.

Worth noting for this clonotype: One junction end does not reproduce the germline sequence, and a read error may be involved. The chain links TRBV12-3 or TRBV12-4 to TRBJ2-3; D is undetermined. CDR3 size: 14 residues. The CDR3 region has the DNA TGTGCCAGCAGTGCAACAGTGAGCACAGATACGCAATATTTT. Amino acids: CASSATVSTDTQYF.

The chain couples TRBV4-3 to TRBJ2-1; D call uncertain. V was shortened by 3 bases and J by 7 bases, with 13 bases between the two germline ends. Germline-derived CDR1 and CDR2 are LGHNA and YSLEER. The length of the CDR3 is 14 residues. The CDR3 DNA follows: TGCGCCAGCAGCCATTTTATTTCTATGAATGAGCAGTTCTTC. This encodes CASSHFISMNEQFF.

The chain has TRBV5-8 and TRBJ2-5; no clear D gene. Trimming took 0 bases from V and 5 from J, leaving 8 bases between them. Germline lookup yields CDR1 SGHTS and CDR2 YDEGEE. CDR3 size: 13 residues. CDR3 residues: CASSLGLIETQYF. CDR3 DNA: TGTGCCAGCAGCTTGGGCCTTATTGAGACCCAGTACTTC.

This clonotype has only a few counts. Compared with germline, one end of the junction differs, possibly owing to a read error. The J gene is TRBJ1-2, the V gene TRBV5-1; D ambiguous. The V gene's germline CDR1 is SGHRS and CDR2 YFSETQ. The CDR3 is made up of 12 amino acids. CDR3 coding DNA: TGTGCCAGCAGCTTGGTAACACGGGGCTACACCTTC. It codes for CASSLVTRGYTF. The full variable domain, completed using reference TRBV5-1 and TRBJ1-2, is KAGVTQTPRYLIKTRGQQVTLSCSPISGHRSVSWYQQTPGQGLQFLFEYFSETQRNKGNFPGRFSGRQFSNSRSEMNVSTLELGDSALYLCASSLVTRGYTFGSGTRLTVV.

The V call is TRBV29-1, the J call TRBJ2-3; D gene ambiguous. Trimming shortened V by 6 bases and J by 3 bases, and 16 bases separated the two germline ends. This CDR3 contains 14 residues. Germline-derived CDR1 and CDR2 are SQVTM and ANQGSEA. CDR3: CSVGSRVGTDTQYF. For the CDR3, the DNA is TGCAGCGTAGGTTCCCGGGTAGGGACAGATACGCAGTATTTT.

With respect to this clonotype: One junction end does not reproduce the germline sequence, and a read error may be involved. The chain links TRBV6-5 to TRBJ2-3, with 9 bases lining up with TRBD1. The CDR3 sequence is 18 residues long. Per the germline V gene, CDR1 is MNHEY and CDR2 is SVGAGI. The CDR3 is CVSSYSRPGTGWSDTQYF. CDR3 in DNA: TGTGTCAGCAGTTACTCTCGTCCCGGGACAGGGTGGTCAGATACGCAGTATTTT.

The chain couples TRBV20-1 to TRBJ2-3, with D unresolved. The germline V gene has CDR1 DFQATT and CDR2 SNEGSKA (reference sequence). The CDR3 totals 12 residues. V lost 6 bases to trimming and J lost 0 bases, with 7 bases between them. CDR3 amino acids: CSAQTSTDTQYF. The CDR3 DNA sequence: TGCAGTGCCCAGACTAGCACAGATACGCAGTATTTT.

This clonotype has a handful of counts. The genes are TRBV4-1 and TRBJ1-2, with a possible D match to TRBD1 (5 bases). V dropped 0 bases and J dropped 6 bases, with 14 bases sitting between them. There are 15 residues in the CDR3. The germline CDR1 and CDR2 sequences are MGHRA and YSYEKL. This CDR3 reads CASSQDAGGVDGYTF. The CDR3 DNA reads as TGCGCCAGCAGCCAAGACGCCGGAGGGGTCGATGGCTACACCTTC.

This clonotype was picked up a small number of times. This chain uses TRBV9 with TRBJ2-3, with D tentatively TRBD2 (5 bases). Germline values: CDR1 SGDLS, CDR2 YYNGEE. V shed 3 bases and J shed 7 bases, with 15 bases lying between them. This CDR3 has 14 residues. The CDR3 region has the DNA TGTGCCAGCAGCGGTGAGCGGACGACGCATACGCAGTATTTT. Its protein product is CASSGERTTHTQYF.

The sample holds a few counts of this clonotype. The V and J genes are TRBV4-3 and TRBJ2-5; D remains unclear. The V and J ends lost 0 bases and 11 bases respectively, with 16 bases between them. Germline V gene lookup returns CDR1 LGHNA and CDR2 YSLEER. The CDR3 is made up of 14 amino acids. The chain's CDR3 is CASSQDRFIKEQYF. The DNA of the CDR3 is TGCGCCAGCAGCCAAGATCGGTTCATCAAGGAGCAGTACTTC.

This sequence joins TRBV21-1 and TRBJ2-6; TRBD1 was called by the table and not checked on the DNA. TRBV21-1 is a listed pseudogene. The CDR3 runs 16 residues. CDR3 bases: TGTGCACCCAAAGGGGCCAGGGGGACTGGGGCCAACGTCCTGACTTTC. As protein: CAPKGARGTGANVLTF.

This clonotype occurred a few times. The genes are TRBV20-1 and TRBJ1-2; 8 positions match TRBD1. From germline, CDR1 is DFQATT and CDR2 SNEGSKA (reference sequence). The trim removed 5 bases at V and 8 bases at J, leaving 4 bases unmatched. The CDR3 is 11 amino acids. CDR3 bases: TGCAGTGCTCGGACAGGGCGCGGCTACACCTTC. Amino acids: CSARTGRGYTF.

Comments on this clonotype: A junction boundary mismatches the germline segment, possibly from a read error. The chain recombines TRBV5-1 with TRBJ1-2; TRBD1 aligns across 8 bases. The CDR3 sequence is 14 residues long. The V gene's germline CDR1 is SGHRS and CDR2 YFSETQ. The CDR3 here is CTSSLDQGARGYTF. The CDR3 nucleotides are TGCACCAGCAGCTTGGATCAGGGGGCAAGAGGCTACACCTTC.

The chain recombines TRBV21-1 with TRBJ2-4; the table's D call, TRBD2, was not checked against the DNA. TRBV21-1 is labeled a pseudogene. This CDR3 has 12 amino acids. CDR3 loop: CASSNFSSQRYF. As DNA, the CDR3 is TGTGCCAGCAGCAACTTTAGTAGTCAACGGTACTTC.

To note about this clonotype: Compared with germline, one end of the junction differs, possibly owing to a read error. CDR3 region: CATSDFASGGKNYGYTF. The CDR3 DNA is TGTGCCACCAGTGATTTTGCCTCAGGGGGAAAAAACTATGGTTACACCTTC. This chain uses TRBV24-1 with TRBJ1-2; 7 bases map to TRBD1. The CDR3 is 17 residues long. The germline V gene has CDR1 KGHDR and CDR2 SFDVKD.

Notes on this clonotype: Possible read error: a much larger clone is one base away. The chain links TRBV7-6 to TRBJ1-5; no firm D call. The V and J ends lost 5 bases and 2 bases respectively, with 13 bases between them. Germline CDR1 reads SGHVS; CDR2 reads FNYEAQ. The CDR3 spans 15 residues. In DNA, the CDR3 is TGTGCCAGCAGCCAGGCGGGCAGAGGCAATCAGCCCCAGCATTTT. Translation: CASSQAGRGNQPQHF.

For this clonotype: Relative to the germline gene, one junction end is altered; a read error may explain this. The CDR3 is CAGSHQSSGGGPTETQYF. CDR3 nucleotide sequence: TGTGCCGGCAGCCACCAGAGTAGCGGGGGGGGACCGACAGAGACCCAGTACTTC. V gene TRBV7-2 combines with J gene TRBJ2-7, with 11 bases aligning to TRBD2. The J call may be faulty, since TRBJ2-5 better matches the DNA end. Germline CDR1 SGHTA, CDR2 FQGNSA. This CDR3 is built from 18 residues.

This CDR3 is CASTYRGRFTEAFF. The CDR3 DNA reads TGTGCCAGCACCTACAGGGGGAGGTTTACTGAAGCTTTCTTT. The chain is built from TRBV6-1 and TRBJ1-1, with 8 bases aligning to TRBD1. The CDR3 contains 14 residues. Germline CDR1 is MNHNS and CDR2 is SASEGT. V dropped 7 bases and J dropped 5; count of bases not matched to a gene: 9.

This clonotype showed up many times. The chain uses TRBV20-1 and TRBJ2-3; D ambiguous. V was clipped by 0 bases and J by 2 bases, with 9 bases between them. The CDR3 runs 14 residues. Germline CDR1 and CDR2: DFQATT and SNEGSKA (reference sequence). The CDR3 DNA sequence: TGCAGTGCTAGAGATCCCCTCTCCACAGATACGCAGTATTTT. This gives the protein CSARDPLSTDTQYF.

V usage is TRBV27 and J usage is TRBJ1-2, with D hard to call. Trimming shortened V by 6 bases and J by 6 bases, and 11 bases separated the two germline ends. Germline lookup yields CDR1 MNHEY and CDR2 SMNVEV (reference sequence). This CDR3 is built from 12 residues. This CDR3 is CASSPGNHGYTF. CDR3 nucleotide sequence: TGTGCCAGCAGCCCTGGTAATCATGGCTACACCTTC.

The rearrangement joins TRBV9 to TRBJ2-5, with D possibly being TRBD1 or TRBD2 (5 bases each). Trimming removed 1 base at V and 4 bases at J, with 11 bases between. The CDR3 runs 14 residues. Germline CDR1 reads SGDLS; CDR2 reads YYNGEE. The CDR3 DNA is TGTGCCAGCAGCGTAAGTGGGGACCGAGAGACCCAGTACTTC. It translates to CASSVSGDRETQYF.

CDR3 in amino acids: CASSQTGATEAFF. CDR3 bases: TGTGCCAGCAGTCAAACAGGGGCCACTGAAGCTTTCTTT. The chain has TRBV12-3 or TRBV12-4 and TRBJ1-1; 7 nucleotides align to TRBD1. With 5 bases clipped from V and 4 bases from J, the junction kept 4 bases outside the gene matches. This CDR3 is built from 13 residues.

The V call is TRBV7-9, the J call TRBJ1-4; the D is unclear. Trimming removed 3 bases at V and 0 bases at J, with 8 bases between. Germline V gene lookup returns CDR1 SEHNR and CDR2 FQNEAQ (reference sequence). This CDR3 is built from 15 residues. The CDR3 bases are TGTGCCAGCAGCTTGCCGATTGCAACTAATGAAAAACTGTTTTTT. Translated, it gives CASSLPIATNEKLFF.